The 5 T cell receptor beta chains below all came from one sample that was sequenced in a study of T cells in Graves' hyperthyroidism and ophthalmopathy. There were TCR beta CDR3 regions amplified from RNA transcripts. The primer set for the first-round RT-PCR of the TCR CDR3 was HTBI. TCRdb fed the multiplex PCR reads into MiXCR, producing one record per CDR3 protein. The sample lists fewer than 200,000 distinct CDR3 sequences; about 9.4% were seen once. Sequencing was done on a sample of blood. These receptors originate from a woman between 18 and 30 years old with Graves' hyperthyroidism that later progressed to Graves' ophthalmopathy.

A word on this clonotype: A single base separates this from a much larger clone, so it may be a read error. The V call is TRBV19, the J call TRBJ1-2, with 7 bases fitting TRBD1. This CDR3 is 13 amino acids long. In germline, CDR1 is LNHDA, CDR2 SQIVND (reference sequence). CDR3 sequence: CVSAGQEIYGYTF. The CDR3 nucleotides read TGTGTCAGCGCCGGACAGGAAATCTATGGCTACACCTTC.

Points on this clonotype: This may be a read error, as it is one base from a much larger clone. The CDR3 loop is CASSQGADEQFF. CDR3 nucleotides: TGTGCCAGCAGCCAAGGGGCGGATGAGCAGTTCTTC. The chain uses TRBV3-1 and TRBJ2-1; unclear D gene. The CDR3 has 12 residues. V gave up 1 base and J gave up 8 bases, with 6 bases separating them. CDR1 is LGHDT and CDR2 is YNNKEL in the germline V gene (reference sequence).

At least ten counts were recorded for this clonotype. The chain links TRBV5-5 to TRBJ1-5; 7 positions match TRBD1. The CDR3 runs 15 residues. The ends lost 4 bases at V and 2 bases at J; junction bases unmatched: 6. CDR1 is SGHKS, CDR2 YYEKEE, per germline (reference sequence). The CDR3 region has the DNA TGTGCCAGCAGCCCGACAGGGTTTGGCAATCAGCCCCAGCATTTT. This gives the protein CASSPTGFGNQPQHF.

The chain uses TRBV20-1 and TRBJ2-3; 10 nucleotides align to TRBD2. The CDR3 runs to 15 residues. The V gene's germline CDR1 is DFQATT and CDR2 SNEGSKA (reference sequence). J was trimmed by 2 bases and V by 3 bases; bases with no gene match: 5. The CDR3 sequence: CSASSGRAPTDTQYF. The CDR3 coding sequence is TGCAGTGCTAGCAGCGGGAGGGCCCCCACAGATACGCAGTATTTT.

This clonotype was seen many times. CDR3 nucleotides: TGTGCCTGGAGTGAGGCAGGATTCTACGAGCAGTACTTC. Translated, it gives CAWSEAGFYEQYF. This chain joins TRBV30 and TRBJ2-7, with D unclear. Germline values: CDR1 GTSNPN, CDR2 SVGIG (reference sequence). The CDR3 runs to 13 residues. V dropped 1 base and J dropped 3 bases, with 10 bases sitting between them.